This T cell receptor (beta chain) was observed in a study of T cell responses to AZD1222 COVID-19 vaccine. For the study at large: Pooling of second doses given at about 4 or about 12 weeks was done. Findings and caveats of the study: The reported proportion of spike-specific TCRs targeting unmutated variant regions was nearly half.

Trimming removed 5 bases from V and 4 bases from J; junction bases left unmatched: 9. Per germline, CDR1 LNHDA and CDR2 SQIVND (reference sequence). CDR3 length equals 15 residues. The repertoire was sequenced with immunoSEQ multiplex PCR; TCRdb's copy has only in-frame clones and lacks some. The repertoire holds approximately 190,000 clones, with approximately 94% as singletons. Regarding this clone: Its cognate antigen is unknown.

The sample in question was peripheral blood, obtained on day 0 of AZD1222 vaccination. This receptor was taken from an adult in good health. The rearrangement uses TRBV19 and TRBJ2-3, with 7 bases identical to TRBD1. CDR3 DNA sequence: TGTGCCAGTAGTTTTCGGACAGGCTTTGCAGATACGCAGTATTTT. Translation gives CASSFRTGFADTQYF.